This T cell receptor beta chain appears in the sequencing data of a study of T cells in women clearing cervical HPV infection. Background on the study: Controls' single incident HPV16 infection cleared within 12 months without precancer.

V dropped 5 bases and J dropped 5; count of bases not matched to a gene: 7. Germline V lookup: CDR1 SEHNR, CDR2 FQNEAQ (reference sequence). This CDR3 is 14 amino acids long. A word on this clone: The antigen remains undetermined. Read data end 3 residues before the CDR3 end; the end is taken from the germline J gene.

Assay used: immunoSEQ multiplex PCR; TCRdb lists only in-frame clones, some missing. The sample totals 30,000 to 35,000 clones. MY09/MY11 PCR detected cervical HPV DNA; dot-blot assigned genotypes. Overall study results and limits: CIN3+ cases had significantly higher TCR richness than controls; evenness did not differ.

This TCR came from a woman between 18 and 69 years old with a cervical HPV16 infection that either progressed to CIN3+ or cleared (not recorded which). Sample: blood buffy coat. The chain is built from TRBV7-9 and TRBJ2-7, with 9 bases fitting TRBD1. CDR3 sequence: CASSPVTGGHEQYF. The sequenced part of the CDR3 DNA is TGTGCCAGCAGCCCAGTTACAGGGGGCCACGAG.